This record covers a single T cell receptor (beta chain). Measured with immunoSEQ multiplex PCR; TCRdb has only the in-frame clones, and not every one. The sample has almost 250,000 clones; around nine tenths are singletons. Trimming took off 1 base at V and 3 bases at J, with 9 bases between the two ends. Germline CDR1 is LGHNA and CDR2 is YSLEER. This CDR3 region has 14 residues. The entry originates in a study of blood T cell repertoires in COVID-19. Material for sequencing was PBMCs or T cells enriched from blood (not recorded which). The clonotype originates from a woman aged 45 to 65 who had recovered from COVID-19. The chain joins TRBV4-3 to TRBJ1-2; the D gene is possibly TRBD1 (5 bases). The chain's CDR3 is CASSQGRGDYGYTF. CDR3 nucleotide sequence: TGCGCCAGCAGCCAAGGTCGGGGGGACTATGGCTACACCTTC.